This record looks at one T cell receptor (beta chain) sequence and its context. Its antigen is not known. This CDR3 region has 12 residues. Trimming pared 3 bases from V and 3 bases from J, leaving 5 bases between. A J-beta primer mix and a sample-barcoded 5' primer were used in a second PCR of roughly 7 to 12 cycles. TCRdb independently ran MiXCR on the 5' RACE reads; one entry per CDR3 protein. The table lists 850,000 to 950,000 distinct CDR3 sequences, roughly 26% of them singletons. The data derive from a study of blood T cells in healthy people across ages. General study results and limits: Total diversity from one million sequenced T cells was likely underestimated. Older age went with lower TCR beta diversity per million T cells, in a roughly linear way.

The donors, healthy Caucasians from Russia, were aged about 6 to 90. This TCR came from a woman older than 75 in good health. The J gene is TRBJ2-5, the V gene TRBV12-3 or TRBV12-4; D not resolved. Sequencing was done on a sample of blood. The CDR3 is CASSFHEETQYF. The CDR3 nucleotides are TGTGCCAGCAGTTTCCACGAAGAGACCCAGTACTTC.